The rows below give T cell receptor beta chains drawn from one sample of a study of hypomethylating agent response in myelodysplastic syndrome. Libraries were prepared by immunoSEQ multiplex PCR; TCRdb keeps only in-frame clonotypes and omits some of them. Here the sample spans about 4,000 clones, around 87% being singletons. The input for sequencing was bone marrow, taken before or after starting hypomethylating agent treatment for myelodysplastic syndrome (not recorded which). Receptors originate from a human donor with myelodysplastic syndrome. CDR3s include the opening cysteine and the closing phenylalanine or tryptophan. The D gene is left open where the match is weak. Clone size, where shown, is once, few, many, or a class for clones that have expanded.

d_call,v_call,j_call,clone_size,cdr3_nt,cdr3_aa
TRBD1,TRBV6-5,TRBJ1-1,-,TGTGCCAGCAGTTCGGGACAGGGCAGAGGAGCTTTCTTT,CASSSGQGRGAFF
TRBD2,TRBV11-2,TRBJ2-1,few,TGTGCCAGCAGCACCCAACAAACTAGCGGGACCTACAATGAGCAGTTCTTC,CASSTQQTSGTYNEQFF
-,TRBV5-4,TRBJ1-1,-,TGTGCCAGCAGCTTTTTCCAAATCGACGGAACTGAAGCTTTCTTT,CASSFFQIDGTEAFF
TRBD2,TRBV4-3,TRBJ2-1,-,TGCGCCAGCAGCCAAGTCAGGATCGGGGGGACCTACAATGAGCAGTTCTTC,CASSQVRIGGTYNEQFF
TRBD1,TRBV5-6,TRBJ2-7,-,TGTGCCAGCAGCGGGGGACAGGGCTACGAGCAGTACTTC,CASSGGQGYEQYF
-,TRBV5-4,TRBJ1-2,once,TGTGCCAGCAGCTTGGAAGGCCCCCATGGCTACACCTTC,CASSLEGPHGYTF
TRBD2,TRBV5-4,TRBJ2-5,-,TGTGCCAGCAGCTTGGGACTAGCGGCCACGCAAGAGACCCAGTACTTC,CASSLGLAATQETQYF
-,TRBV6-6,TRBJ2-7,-,TGTGCCAGCAGCCGGGACACCTACTACGAGCAGTACTTC,CASSRDTYYEQYF
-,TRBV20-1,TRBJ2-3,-,TGCAGTGCCAGCACAGATACGCAGTATTTT,CSASTDTQYF
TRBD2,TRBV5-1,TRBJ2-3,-,TGCGCCAGCAGCTTGGGGACTAGCAGAGGATTAGATACGCAGTATTTT,CASSLGTSRGLDTQYF
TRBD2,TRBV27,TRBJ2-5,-,TGTGCCAGCAGTGTCGGACGGGAGGTCCTAGAGACCCAGTACTTC,CASSVGREVLETQYF